This T cell receptor beta chain derives from a study of blood T cells in healthy people across ages. Overall study results and limits: Higher naive T cell percentage went strongly together with higher TCR beta diversity.

Germline V lookup: CDR1 DFQATT, CDR2 SNEGSKA (reference sequence). CDR3 length: 13 residues. Trimming removed 1 base at V and 3 bases at J, with 9 bases between. Researchers collected approximately 9.9 milliliters of peripheral blood from every single donor. This clonotype was seen only a few times. Its antigen is still unknown. A J-beta primer mix and a sample-barcoded 5' primer were used in a second PCR of roughly 7 to 12 cycles. MiXCR, run by TCRdb on the 5' RACE reads, gives a single entry per CDR3 protein. The sample records 1 million to 1.2 million distinct CDR3 sequences, roughly two fifths being singletons.

The sequenced sample consisted of blood. The gene calls are TRBV20-1 and TRBJ1-1; D is uncertain. The clonotype comes from a man aged 18 to 29 in good health. CDR3 amino acids: CSARAATDTEAFF. The DNA for the CDR3 is TGCAGTGCTAGAGCAGCTACGGACACTGAAGCTTTCTTT.